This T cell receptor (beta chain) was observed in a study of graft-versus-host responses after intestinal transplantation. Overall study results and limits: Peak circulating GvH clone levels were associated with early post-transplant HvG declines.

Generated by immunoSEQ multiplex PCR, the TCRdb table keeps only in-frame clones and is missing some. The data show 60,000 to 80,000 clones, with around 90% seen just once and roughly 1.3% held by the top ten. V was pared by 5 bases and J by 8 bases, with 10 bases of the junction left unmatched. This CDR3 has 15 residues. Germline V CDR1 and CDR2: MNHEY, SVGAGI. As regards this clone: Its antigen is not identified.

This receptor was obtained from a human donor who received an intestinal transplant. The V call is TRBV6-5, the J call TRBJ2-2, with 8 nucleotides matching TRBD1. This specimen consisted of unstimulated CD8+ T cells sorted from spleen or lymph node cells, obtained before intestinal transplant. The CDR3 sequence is CASSPRTGPGGELFF. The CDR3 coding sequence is TGTGCCAGCAGTCCCCGGACAGGGCCGGGGGGGGAGCTGTTTTTT.